These 25 T cell receptor beta chains were sequenced from one sample in a study of T-cell memory formation after mild COVID-19. TCRdb redid the calling of the 5' RACE reads with MiXCR, one entry per CDR3 protein. The sample carries 250,000 to 400,000 distinct CDR3 sequences, approximately 14% recorded once. The sequenced material came from PBMCs or a T cell subset sorted from them (not recorded which). The receptors stem from a man between 18 and 29 years old who had mild COVID-19 (a few samples of this study predate the infection). Cell type and time point are not known.

This clonotype was counted only a few times. The chain employs TRBV20-1 and TRBJ1-1, with no clear D. V was cut by 2 bases and J by 1 base, with 11 bases left in between. The CDR3 loop spans 14 amino acids. From germline, CDR1 is DFQATT and CDR2 SNEGSKA (reference sequence). DNA for the CDR3: TGCAGTGCTAGACGACTCTCGGGGAACACTGAAGCTTTCTTT. This gives the protein CSARRLSGNTEAFF.

This clonotype was found many times. This chain connects TRBV7-2 to TRBJ1-2; 9 bases line up with TRBD1. J gave up 1 base and V 5 bases, and 14 bases lay outside the gene matches. CDR3 length: 18 amino acids. The V gene's germline CDR1 is SGHTA and CDR2 FQGNSA. Here the CDR3 reads CASSRPRTGDLDNYGYTF. CDR3 sequence (DNA): TGTGCCAGCAGCCGACCGAGGACAGGGGACCTAGATAACTATGGCTACACCTTC.

CDR3 residues: CSARNGGYTEAFF. The CDR3 DNA sequence: TGCAGTGCTCGGAATGGGGGTTACACTGAAGCTTTCTTT. The chain is built from TRBV20-1 and TRBJ1-1, with D perhaps matching TRBD1 (5 bases). V lost 5 bases and J 3 bases, leaving 13 bases between the germline ends. From germline, CDR1 is DFQATT and CDR2 SNEGSKA (reference sequence). This CDR3 region has 13 residues.

V usage is TRBV30 and J usage is TRBJ1-6; D is undetermined. The length of the CDR3 is 13 residues. Germline loops: CDR1 GTSNPN, CDR2 SVGIG (reference sequence). Trimming took 0 bases from V and 9 from J, leaving 9 bases between them. CDR3 in DNA: TGTGCCTGGAGTGTACACGCCGGTTCACCCCTCCACTTT. It yields the protein CAWSVHAGSPLHF.

This clonotype has only a few counts. The chain couples TRBV29-1 to TRBJ2-5; 7 bases are a match to TRBD1. V lost 7 bases, J lost 4 bases, and 6 bases stayed unmatched. The CDR3 runs to 12 residues. Germline V gives CDR1 SQVTM, CDR2 ANQGSEA. DNA of the CDR3: TGCAGCGCCCGGGACAGCTTAGAGACCCAGTACTTC. As protein: CSARDSLETQYF. Using reference TRBV29-1 and TRBJ2-5 for the parts outside the CDR3, the full variable domain is SAVISQKPSRDICQRGTSLTIQCQVDSQVTMMFWYRQQPGQSLTLIATANQGSEATYESGFVIDKFPISRPNLTFSTLTVSNMSPEDSSIYLCSARDSLETQYFGPGTRLLVL.

The chain links TRBV6-2 or TRBV6-3 to TRBJ2-3; TRBD2 is a possible D gene (6 bases). Germline V gene data show CDR1 as MNHEY and CDR2 as SVGEGT. V was pared by 3 bases and J by 6 bases, with 19 bases between. CDR3 length equals 16 residues. CDR3 in amino acids: CASSYQGGALVDTQYF. The CDR3 nucleotides are TGTGCCAGCAGTTATCAGGGCGGGGCGTTGGTCGATACGCAGTATTTT.

The genes are TRBV4-2 and TRBJ1-2; no clear D gene. CDR3 length equals 14 residues. The V and J ends lost 0 bases and 4 bases respectively, with 9 bases between them. Germline V lookup: CDR1 LGHNA, CDR2 YNFKEQ. CDR3 residues: CASSQEGASYGYTF. In DNA, the CDR3 is TGTGCCAGCAGCCAAGAAGGTGCCAGCTATGGCTACACCTTC.

This sequence joins TRBV5-1 and TRBJ1-5; 11 positions match TRBD1. The germline V gene has CDR1 SGHRS and CDR2 YFSETQ. V shed 4 bases, J shed 3 bases, and the junction held 3 bases outside the gene matches. The CDR3 is 15 residues long. CDR3 DNA sequence: TGCGCCAGCAGCCGGACAGGGGGCCACAATCAGCCCCAGCATTTT. Amino acids: CASSRTGGHNQPQHF.

The rearrangement joins TRBV6-1 to TRBJ2-1; 11 bases align to TRBD1. The ends lost 4 bases at V and 10 bases at J; junction bases unmatched: 6. The CDR3 has 14 amino acids. The germline V gene has CDR1 MNHNS and CDR2 SASEGT. CDR3 in amino acids: CASSGDRGWSEQFF. The CDR3 region has the DNA TGTGCCAGCAGTGGGGACAGGGGGTGGTCCGAGCAGTTCTTC.

The chain employs TRBV12-3 or TRBV12-4 and TRBJ2-7, with TRBD1 matching 7 bases. V was clipped by 6 bases and J by 3 bases; unmatched bases: 8. This CDR3 is 14 amino acids long. CDR3 amino acids: CASSHQGQLYEQYF. CDR3 bases: TGTGCCAGCAGCCATCAGGGACAGCTCTACGAGCAGTACTTC.

The J gene is TRBJ2-2, the V gene TRBV11-2, with D possibly being TRBD2 (5 bases). The ends were cut back, 2 bases at V and 4 bases at J, with 14 bases in the middle. The CDR3 extends over 16 amino acids. Germline CDR1 and CDR2: SGHAT and FQNNGV. The CDR3 reads CASSLRLSAGTGELFF. CDR3 coding DNA: TGTGCCAGCAGCTTAAGGCTCTCGGCGGGCACCGGGGAGCTGTTTTTT.

This chain connects TRBV4-1 to TRBJ2-3, with 14 bases identical to TRBD2. The CDR3 is 17 residues long. The V gene's germline CDR1 is MGHRA and CDR2 YSYEKL. J was trimmed by 6 bases and V by 2 bases; bases with no gene match: 7. CDR3 loop: CASSQPRLAGGRDTQYF. The CDR3 nucleotides read TGCGCCAGCAGCCAACCGAGACTAGCGGGGGGGCGGGATACGCAGTATTTT.

This clonotype was observed a handful of times. This chain links TRBV20-1 with TRBJ2-5, with TRBD2 matching 11 bases. The germline gives CDR1 DFQATT, CDR2 SNEGSKA (reference sequence). The CDR3 runs 16 residues. V trimming: 3 bases; J trimming: 0 bases; junction bases outside the gene matches: 6. The CDR3 DNA is TGCAGTGCTAGCAAACTAGCGGGGGCCAACCAAGAGACCCAGTACTTC. Encoded protein: CSASKLAGANQETQYF.

This clonotype was seen a handful of times. The chain joins TRBV3-1 to TRBJ2-4; D is unclear. The CDR3 contains 14 residues. Germline values: CDR1 LGHDT, CDR2 YNNKEL (reference sequence). Trimming removed 0 bases at V and 4 bases at J, with 7 bases between. The DNA of the CDR3 is TGTGCCAGCAGCCAAGATCATGCTAAAAACATTCAGTACTTC. This translates into CASSQDHAKNIQYF.

Ten or more counts support this clonotype. This rearrangement joins TRBV28 to TRBJ2-3; TRBD2 matches 10 bases. V was clipped by 4 bases and J by 3 bases; unmatched bases: 7. Germline V gene data show CDR1 as MDHEN and CDR2 as SYDVKM. The CDR3 contains 16 residues. The CDR3 region is CASSSSGGAGTDTQYF. In DNA, the CDR3 is TGTGCCAGCAGTTCAAGCGGGGGGGCCGGAACAGATACGCAGTATTTT.

This clonotype was observed many times. V and J are TRBV7-2 and TRBJ1-6; D gene ambiguous. The CDR3 consists of 16 residues. The germline gives CDR1 SGHTA, CDR2 FQGNSA. V was pared by 4 bases and J by 6 bases, with 16 bases between. CDR3 amino acids: CASSYAARVSNSPLHF. The CDR3 nucleotides are TGTGCCAGCAGCTACGCCGCGAGGGTTAGTAATTCACCCCTCCACTTT.

The chain couples TRBV4-1 to TRBJ2-7, with 7 bases that match TRBD2. The CDR3 consists of 16 residues. The germline V gene encodes CDR1 MGHRA and CDR2 YSYEKL. V trimming: 0 bases; J trimming: 5 bases; junction bases outside the gene matches: 10. CDR3 sequence: CASSQDGWTSSNEQYF. CDR3 DNA: TGCGCCAGCAGCCAAGACGGGTGGACTAGTTCGAACGAGCAGTACTTC.

J is TRBJ1-1 and V is TRBV7-9, with D possibly being TRBD1 (6 bases). Germline V gives CDR1 SEHNR, CDR2 FQNEAQ (reference sequence). V dropped 5 bases and J dropped 4 bases, with 14 bases sitting between them. This CDR3 has 14 residues. The CDR3 bases are TGTGCCAGCAGCCCTCGGACAGTGGTCACTGAAGCTTTCTTT. Translation gives CASSPRTVVTEAFF.

This clonotype was seen repeatedly, ten times or more. The chain couples TRBV29-1 to TRBJ2-5, with a tentative D call TRBD2 (7 bases). Germline CDR1 reads SQVTM; CDR2 reads ANQGSEA. The V end was cut by 3 bases, the J end by 3 bases, with 14 bases between. This CDR3 contains 14 residues. Here the CDR3 DNA reads TGCAGCGTTGAGGACCGGGGGGCAGAAGAGACCCAGTACTTC. It encodes CSVEDRGAEETQYF. Drawing the rest from reference TRBV29-1 and TRBJ2-5, the complete variable domain is SAVISQKPSRDICQRGTSLTIQCQVDSQVTMMFWYRQQPGQSLTLIATANQGSEATYESGFVIDKFPISRPNLTFSTLTVSNMSPEDSSIYLCSVEDRGAEETQYFGPGTRLLVL.

At least ten counts were recorded for this clonotype. CDR3: CASRESGTGALGYTF. DNA of the CDR3: TGCGCCAGCAGGGAATCCGGGACAGGCGCATTGGGCTACACCTTC. V usage is TRBV5-1 and J usage is TRBJ1-2, with 8 bases identical to TRBD1. Germline V CDR1 and CDR2: SGHRS, YFSETQ. Trimming took 5 bases from V and 8 from J; bases not matched to a gene: 14. The CDR3 totals 15 residues.

This clonotype was detected only a few times. The chain employs TRBV24-1 and TRBJ1-2; D is unclear. Germline CDR1 and CDR2: KGHDR and SFDVKD. The CDR3 runs 11 residues. V lost 9 bases and J lost 5, with 9 bases in between. The chain's CDR3 is CATRLGYGYTF. The CDR3 DNA follows: TGTGCCACCCGGCTCGGGTATGGCTACACCTTC.

This chain connects TRBV18 to TRBJ1-2, with 11 bases fitting TRBD1. V lost 3 bases and J lost 2; bases outside the gene matches: 5. CDR1 is KGHSH and CDR2 is LQKENI in the germline V gene. This CDR3 is 16 amino acids long. The CDR3 reads CASSPEGQGGNYGYTF. The CDR3 region has the DNA TGTGCCAGCTCACCGGAGGGACAGGGGGGGAACTATGGCTACACCTTC.

The chain has TRBV29-1 and TRBJ1-5; TRBD1 agrees at 7 bases. From germline, CDR1 is SQVTM and CDR2 ANQGSEA. With 4 bases clipped from V and 1 base from J, the junction kept 7 bases outside the gene matches. This CDR3 spans 15 amino acids. The CDR3 sequence is CSVGTGIGSNQPQHF. Written as DNA, the CDR3 is TGCAGCGTTGGGACAGGAATAGGGAGCAATCAGCCCCAGCATTTT.

In its sample, this clonotype was seen a few times. This chain uses TRBV4-1 with TRBJ1-1; D ambiguous. CDR1 is MGHRA and CDR2 is YSYEKL in the germline V gene. V lost 8 bases, J lost 7 bases, and 17 bases lay in between. The CDR3 extends over 13 amino acids. As DNA, the CDR3 is TGCGCCAGCCAACATGAGTGGTCTAGTGAAGCTTTCTTT. This encodes CASQHEWSSEAFF.

V gene TRBV29-1 combines with J gene TRBJ1-1; a weak D match, TRBD1 (6 bases). The CDR3 sequence is 13 residues long. CDR1 is SQVTM, CDR2 ANQGSEA, per germline. The V end lost 8 bases, the J end lost 4 bases, and 17 bases lay between the germline ends. CDR3 nucleotide sequence: TGCAGCACGCATCAGGGGTTTAGCACTGAAGCTTTCTTT. This sequence encodes CSTHQGFSTEAFF.